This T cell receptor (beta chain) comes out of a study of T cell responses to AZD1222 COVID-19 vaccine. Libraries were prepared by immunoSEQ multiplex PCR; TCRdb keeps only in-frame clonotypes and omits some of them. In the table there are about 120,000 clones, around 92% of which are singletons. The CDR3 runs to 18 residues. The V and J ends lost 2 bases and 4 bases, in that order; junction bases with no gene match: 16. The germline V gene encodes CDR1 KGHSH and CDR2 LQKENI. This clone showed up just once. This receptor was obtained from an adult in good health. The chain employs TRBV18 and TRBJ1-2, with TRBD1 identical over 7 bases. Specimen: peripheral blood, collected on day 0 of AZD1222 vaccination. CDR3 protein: CASSPFGEGARISYGYTF. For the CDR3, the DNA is TGTGCCAGCTCACCATTCGGAGAGGGGGCGAGGATTAGCTATGGCTACACCTTC.